Ten or more counts support the clone carrying this TCR beta chain. This sample was taken from a study of T cells in Graves' hyperthyroidism and ophthalmopathy. RNA transcripts yielded amplified TCR beta CDR3 regions. First-round RT-PCR of the TCR CDR3 relied on the HTBI primer set. MiXCR, applied by TCRdb to the multiplex PCR reads, yields one record per CDR3 protein. Among 350,000 to 500,000 distinct CDR3 sequences listed, roughly 15% were seen once. Graves' hyperthyroidism is called stable when ophthalmopathy does not progress within 18 months. Fresh 10 ml peripheral blood yielded PBMCs. Sequencing was carried out using blood. The clonotype originates from a woman between 18 and 30 years old with Graves' hyperthyroidism.

The CDR3 bases are TGCAGTGCTAGAGATCGGAGCGGGAGATCTTACGAGCAGTACTTC. Translated: CSARDRSGRSYEQYF. The chain combines TRBV20-1 with TRBJ2-7; TRBD2 aligns across 8 bases. This CDR3 region has 15 residues. The V and J ends lost 0 bases and 4 bases, in that order; junction bases with no gene match: 8. CDR1 is DFQATT, CDR2 SNEGSKA, per germline (reference sequence).